What follows describes a single T cell receptor beta chain. The antigen is unknown. Trimming pared 2 bases from V and 8 bases from J, leaving 13 bases between. The CDR3 covers 14 residues. Germline CDR1 reads MNHEY; CDR2 reads SVGEGT. The sample belongs to a study of T cell responses to AZD1222 COVID-19 vaccine. Whole-study results and caveats: Across the whole spike, CD4 TCRs peaked at regions 160-218 and 743-854. Females made up more of the donors, who were largely white British, and clonal diversity may have come out too low. Repertoires were collected only later (after the peak T cell response had occurred).

TCRdb's copy holds only in-frame clones and misses some; the assay was immunoSEQ multiplex PCR. The sample yields fewer than 40,000 clones, approximately 88% seen once. The chain has TRBV6-2 or TRBV6-3 and TRBJ2-1; possibly TRBD1 for D (6 bases). The origin of this receptor is an adult who received the MenACWY meningococcal vaccine as a control. The sequencing used peripheral blood, collected 28 days after the second dose of the MenACWY control vaccine. CDR3: CASSYVTGSDEQFF. The CDR3 DNA is TGTGCCAGCAGTTACGTCACAGGGTCGGATGAGCAGTTCTTC.